A single sample is the source of the 15 T cell receptor beta chains below, sequenced in a study of OX40 agonist ivuxolimab in advanced cancers. TCRdb's copy holds only in-frame clones and misses some; the assay was immunoSEQ multiplex PCR. The sample lists approximately 84,000 clones, more than 70% occurring once. The source was CD4+ or CD8+ T cells sorted from blood, collected in a trial of the OX40 agonist ivuxolimab. The source of these receptors is an adult with an advanced solid tumor such as melanoma, head and neck, liver or kidney cancer.

The rearrangement joins TRBV5-1 to TRBJ2-3; TRBD2 matches at 10 bases. The ends lost 4 bases at V and 12 bases at J; junction bases unmatched: 14. The CDR3 extends over 15 amino acids. Germline values: CDR1 SGHRS, CDR2 YFSETQ. The CDR3 spells CASSRSALLAGDQYF. The DNA for the CDR3 is TGCGCCAGCAGCCGATCCGCCCTCCTAGCGGGAGATCAGTATTTT.

The chain is built from TRBV18 and TRBJ2-7; D gene uncertain. Germline values: CDR1 KGHSH, CDR2 LQKENI. V was trimmed by 0 bases and J by 0 bases, leaving 9 bases between them. The CDR3 spans 15 residues. The CDR3 loop reads CASSPPGWVSYEQYF. The DNA for the CDR3 is TGTGCCAGCTCACCACCAGGGTGGGTCTCCTACGAGCAGTACTTC.

The chain combines TRBV5-1 with TRBJ2-1; the D is unclear. The CDR3 runs 15 residues. The germline V gene encodes CDR1 SGHRS and CDR2 YFSETQ. V lost 0 bases and J 0 bases, leaving 7 bases between the germline ends. CDR3 amino acids: CASSLDASSYNEQFF. The DNA for the CDR3 is TGCGCCAGCAGCTTGGACGCTAGCTCCTACAATGAGCAGTTCTTC.

This clone was seen a single time. This CDR3 is CASSERWNNQPQHF. The CDR3 coding sequence is TGTGCCAGCAGTGAACGGTGGAACAATCAGCCCCAGCATTTT. The chain uses TRBV6-1 and TRBJ1-5; D ambiguous. Trimming took off 2 bases at V and 3 bases at J, with 8 bases between the two ends. CDR1 MNHNS and CDR2 SASEGT come from the germline V gene. The CDR3 consists of 14 residues.

This clone has a single count. DNA for the CDR3: TGTGCCAGTAGTATGTGGCGGGCCGAAACAATTCAAGAGACCCAGTACTTC. Protein product: CASSMWRAETIQETQYF. The rearrangement uses TRBV19 and TRBJ2-5; TRBD2 might be the D (5 bases). The germline gives CDR1 LNHDA, CDR2 SQIVND (reference sequence). V was cut by 3 bases and J by 2 bases, with 19 bases left in between. CDR3 length: 17 amino acids.

The chain uses TRBV18 and TRBJ1-1, with TRBD1 as a possible D gene (5 bases). This CDR3 spans 14 amino acids. Germline assignment: CDR1 KGHSH and CDR2 LQKENI. Trimming took off 6 bases at V and 3 bases at J, with 14 bases between the two ends. The CDR3 spells CASSGLVGDTEAFF. The CDR3 DNA reads as TGTGCCAGCTCCGGACTCGTGGGGGACACTGAAGCTTTCTTT.

V gene TRBV15 combines with J gene TRBJ2-6, with D hard to call. V dropped 4 bases and J dropped 1 base, with 5 bases sitting between them. There are 14 residues in the CDR3. Germline CDR1 LNHNV, CDR2 YYDKDF (reference sequence). Here the CDR3 DNA reads TGTGCCACCAGCATGAAGTCTGGGGCCAACGTCCTGACTTTC. This encodes CATSMKSGANVLTF.

This rearrangement joins TRBV18 to TRBJ2-2; D is possibly TRBD1 (6 bases). Trimming shortened V by 10 bases and J by 2 bases, and 11 bases separated the two germline ends. The CDR3 length is 13 residues. CDR1 is KGHSH and CDR2 is LQKENI in the germline V gene. This CDR3 reads CANWDTNTGELFF. CDR3 nucleotides: TGTGCCAACTGGGACACTAACACCGGGGAGCTGTTTTTT.

CDR3 amino acids: CASSFFPGQGNEKLFF. DNA of the CDR3: TGTGCCAGCAGCTTCTTCCCGGGACAGGGTAATGAAAAACTGTTTTTT. This chain links TRBV11-2 with TRBJ1-4, with 9 positions matching TRBD1. The trim removed 3 bases at V and 4 bases at J, leaving 6 bases unmatched. The V gene's germline CDR1 is SGHAT and CDR2 FQNNGV. The CDR3 is made up of 16 amino acids.

This rearrangement joins TRBV19 to TRBJ1-6; possibly TRBD1 for D (6 bases). V was trimmed by 10 bases and J by 7 bases, leaving 8 bases between them. Germline-derived CDR1 and CDR2 are LNHDA and SQIVND (reference sequence). This CDR3 is built from 11 residues. The CDR3 DNA reads TGTGCCACAGGGGAGAATTCACCCCTCCACTTT. Its protein is CATGENSPLHF.

DNA for the CDR3: TGTGCCAGCAGCCCCGACAGGAGCGATCAGCCCCAGCATTTT. It specifies CASSPDRSDQPQHF. This chain links TRBV7-9 with TRBJ1-5, with D possibly matching TRBD1 (6 bases). CDR1 and CDR2 (germline): SEHNR, FQNEAQ (reference sequence). This CDR3 has 14 amino acids. V shed 5 bases and J shed 5 bases, with 13 bases lying between them.

CDR3: CASSLSPRADTQYF. CDR3 DNA: TGTGCCAGCAGCTTATCCCCCCGGGCAGATACGCAGTATTTT. V is TRBV5-6 and J is TRBJ2-3, with unresolved D. The V end lost 2 bases, the J end lost 4 bases, and 11 bases lay between the germline ends. Germline lookup yields CDR1 SGHDT and CDR2 YYEEEE. CDR3 length: 14 residues. Full variable domain (missing parts from reference TRBV5-6 and TRBJ2-3): DAGVTQSPTHLIKTRGQQVTLRCSPKSGHDTVSWYQQALGQGPQFIFQYYEEEERQRGNFPDRFSGHQFPNYSSELNVNALLLGDSALYLCASSLSPRADTQYFGPGTRLTVL.

This rearrangement joins TRBV30 to TRBJ1-6; D call uncertain. V shed 0 bases and J shed 0 bases, with 9 bases lying between them. Germline V gives CDR1 GTSNPN, CDR2 SVGIG (reference sequence). The CDR3 length is 16 residues. The CDR3 loop is CAWSVRRLSYNSPLHF. DNA for the CDR3: TGTGCCTGGAGTGTACGACGGCTCTCCTATAATTCACCCCTCCACTTT.

The chain uses TRBV7-2 and TRBJ1-3; 7 nucleotides agree with TRBD1. This CDR3 has 15 amino acids. The germline V gene has CDR1 SGHTA and CDR2 FQGNSA. The V segment lost 3 bases and the J segment 5 bases; nucleotides outside the gene matches: 7. The CDR3 loop reads CASSFRQGRRNTIYF. In DNA form, the CDR3 reads TGTGCCAGCAGCTTTCGACAGGGACGGAGAAACACCATATATTTT.

The chain links TRBV11-2 to TRBJ1-4; TRBD1 aligns across 7 bases. The V segment lost 3 bases and the J segment 8 bases; nucleotides outside the gene matches: 9. The CDR3 runs 15 residues. Germline V gene sequence: CDR1 SGHAT, CDR2 FQNNGV. CDR3 in DNA: TGTGCCAGCAGCTTCCCGACAGGGTTTGGAGAAAAACTGTTTTTT. Translated: CASSFPTGFGEKLFF. Looking up the rest from reference TRBV11-2 and TRBJ1-4 gives the full variable domain: EAGVAQSPRYKIIEKRQSVAFWCNPISGHATLYWYQQILGQGPKLLIQFQNNGVVDDSQLPKDRFSAERLKGVDSTLKIQPAKLEDSAVYLCASSFPTGFGEKLFFGSGTQLSVL.